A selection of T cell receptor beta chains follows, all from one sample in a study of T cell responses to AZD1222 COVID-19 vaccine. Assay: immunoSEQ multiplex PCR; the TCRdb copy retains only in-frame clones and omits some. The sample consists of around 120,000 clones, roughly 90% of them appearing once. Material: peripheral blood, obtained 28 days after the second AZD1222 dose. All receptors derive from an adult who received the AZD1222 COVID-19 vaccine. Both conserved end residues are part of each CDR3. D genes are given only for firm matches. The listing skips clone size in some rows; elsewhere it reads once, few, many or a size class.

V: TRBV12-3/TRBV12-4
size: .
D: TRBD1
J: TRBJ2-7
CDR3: CASSQGQGEQYF
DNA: TGTGCCAGCAGTCAAGGACAGGGCGAGCAGTACTTC

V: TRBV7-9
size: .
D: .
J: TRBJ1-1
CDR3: CASSLGTTGLNTEAFF
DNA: TGTGCCAGCAGCTTGGGTACAACAGGCTTGAACACTGAAGCTTTCTTT

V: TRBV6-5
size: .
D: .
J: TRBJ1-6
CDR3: CASTPRGDGPLHF
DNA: TGTGCCAGCACCCCGAGGGGAGATGGGCCCCTCCACTTT

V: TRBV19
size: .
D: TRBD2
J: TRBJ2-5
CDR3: CASSPTSSGGEETQYF
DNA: TGTGCCAGTAGTCCGACCAGTAGCGGGGGAGAAGAGACCCAGTACTTC

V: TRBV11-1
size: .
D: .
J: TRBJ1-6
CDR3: CASSLADSNSPLHF
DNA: TGTGCCAGCAGCTTAGCGGACAGTAATTCACCCCTCCACTTT

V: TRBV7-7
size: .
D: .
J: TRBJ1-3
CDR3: CASSLWGPGNTIYF
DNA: TGTGCTAGCAGCTTATGGGGCCCTGGAAACACCATATATTTT

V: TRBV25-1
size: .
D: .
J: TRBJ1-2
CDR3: CASSDDRSNYGYTF
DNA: TGTGCCAGCAGTGATGACAGGAGTAACTATGGCTACACCTTC

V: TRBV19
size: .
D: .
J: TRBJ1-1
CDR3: CASSTGVVGEAFF
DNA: TGTGCCAGTAGTACCGGGGTAGTTGGTGAAGCTTTCTTT

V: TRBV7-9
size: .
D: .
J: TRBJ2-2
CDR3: CASRQLSGELFF
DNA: TGTGCCAGCAGGCAACTCAGTGGGGAGCTGTTTTTT

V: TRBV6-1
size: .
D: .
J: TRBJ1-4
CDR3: CASSERTVAVREKLFF
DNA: TGTGCCAGTAGTGAACGGACAGTCGCCGTTCGTGAAAAACTGTTTTTT

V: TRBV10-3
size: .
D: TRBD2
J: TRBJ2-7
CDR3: CAISWLAGKSSYEQYF
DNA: TGTGCCATCAGTTGGCTAGCGGGGAAGAGCTCCTACGAGCAGTACTTC

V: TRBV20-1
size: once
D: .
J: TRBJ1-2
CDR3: CSASANYGYTF
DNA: TGCAGTGCTAGTGCCAATTATGGCTACACCTTC

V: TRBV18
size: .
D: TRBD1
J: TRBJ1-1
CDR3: CASSPDRAGTEAFF
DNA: TGTGCCAGCTCACCGGACAGGGCGGGCACTGAAGCTTTCTTT

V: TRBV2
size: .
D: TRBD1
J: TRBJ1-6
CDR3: CATDRDYNSPLHF
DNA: TGTGCCACCGACAGGGACTATAATTCACCCCTCCACTTT

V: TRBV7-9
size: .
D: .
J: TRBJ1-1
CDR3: CASSSQENTEAFF
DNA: TGTGCCAGCAGCTCACAGGAGAACACTGAAGCTTTCTTT

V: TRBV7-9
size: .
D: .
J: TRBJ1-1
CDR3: CASSPEGRGNTEAFF
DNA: TGTGCCAGCAGCCCTGAGGGTCGGGGAAACACTGAAGCTTTCTTT

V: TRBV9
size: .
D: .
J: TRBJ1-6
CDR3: CASSVEGNSPLHF
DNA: TGTGCCAGCAGCGTAGAAGGTAATTCACCCCTCCACTTT

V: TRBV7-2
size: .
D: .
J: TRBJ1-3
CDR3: CASSLSSGAGGNTIYF
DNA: TGTGCCAGCAGCTTGAGCTCGGGGGCTGGAGGAAACACCATATATTTT

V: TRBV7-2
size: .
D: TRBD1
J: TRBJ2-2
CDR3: CASSPRTGHTGELFF
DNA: TGTGCCAGCAGCCCGCGGACAGGGCACACCGGGGAGCTGTTTTTT

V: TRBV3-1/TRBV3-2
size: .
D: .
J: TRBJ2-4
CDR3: CASSQGLRAKNIQYF
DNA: TGTGCCAGCAGCCAAGGTCTCCGGGCCAAAAACATTCAGTACTTC

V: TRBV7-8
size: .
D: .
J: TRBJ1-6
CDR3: CASSLGSKQLNSPLHF
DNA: TGTGCCAGCAGCCTAGGATCGAAACAGCTGAATTCACCCCTCCACTTT

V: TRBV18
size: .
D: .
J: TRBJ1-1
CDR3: CASSPSGATEAFF
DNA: TGTGCCAGCTCACCGAGCGGGGCGACTGAAGCTTTCTTT

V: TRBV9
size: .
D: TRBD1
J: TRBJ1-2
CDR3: CASRAGTGSVYGYTF
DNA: TGTGCCAGCAGGGCAGGGACAGGGAGTGTCTATGGCTACACCTTC

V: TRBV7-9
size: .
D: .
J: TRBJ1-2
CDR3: CASSLVAWNGYTF
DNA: TGTGCCAGCAGCTTAGTCGCGTGGAACGGCTACACCTTC

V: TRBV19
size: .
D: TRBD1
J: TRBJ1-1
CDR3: CASKGQGDFTEAFF
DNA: TGTGCCAGTAAGGGACAGGGTGATTTCACTGAAGCTTTCTTT

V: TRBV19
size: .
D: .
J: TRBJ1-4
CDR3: CASSIPRWNEKLFF
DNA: TGTGCCAGTAGTATCCCCAGGTGGAATGAAAAACTGTTTTTT

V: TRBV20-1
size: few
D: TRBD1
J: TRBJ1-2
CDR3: CSWDRSYGYTF
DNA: TGCAGTTGGGACAGGAGCTATGGCTACACCTTC

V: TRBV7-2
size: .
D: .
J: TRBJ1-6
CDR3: CASSLLQLNSPLHF
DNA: TGTGCCAGCAGCTTGCTCCAGTTAAATTCACCCCTCCACTTT

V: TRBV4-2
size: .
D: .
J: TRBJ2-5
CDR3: CASSQGFSSNQETQYF
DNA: TGTGCCAGCAGCCAAGGTTTCAGTTCCAACCAAGAGACCCAGTACTTC